This note documents a single T cell receptor (beta chain) sequence. Its antigen is not known. This entry is derived from a study of cytomegalovirus exposure and HLA in healthy donors. Whole-study results and caveats: A classifier reportedly called cytomegalovirus status with high sensitivity and specificity.

It was with 60 Vbeta and 13 Jbeta primers that the PCR ran. TCRdb's copy holds only in-frame clones and misses some; the assay was immunoSEQ multiplex PCR. The sample holds over 100,000 clones, around 72% seen once. The ends were cut back, 1 base at V and 4 bases at J, with 13 bases in the middle. CDR1 LNHNV and CDR2 YYDKDF come from the germline V gene (reference sequence). This CDR3 is built from 15 residues. The TCR was taken from a man aged 50 or older in good health and CMV-seropositive. The sequenced material came from PBMCs. This rearrangement joins TRBV15 to TRBJ2-5, with TRBD1 as a possible D gene (5 bases). CDR3 sequence: CATSRGAQGRETQYF. Here the CDR3 DNA reads TGTGCCACCAGCAGAGGCGCTCAGGGAAGAGAGACCCAGTACTTC.